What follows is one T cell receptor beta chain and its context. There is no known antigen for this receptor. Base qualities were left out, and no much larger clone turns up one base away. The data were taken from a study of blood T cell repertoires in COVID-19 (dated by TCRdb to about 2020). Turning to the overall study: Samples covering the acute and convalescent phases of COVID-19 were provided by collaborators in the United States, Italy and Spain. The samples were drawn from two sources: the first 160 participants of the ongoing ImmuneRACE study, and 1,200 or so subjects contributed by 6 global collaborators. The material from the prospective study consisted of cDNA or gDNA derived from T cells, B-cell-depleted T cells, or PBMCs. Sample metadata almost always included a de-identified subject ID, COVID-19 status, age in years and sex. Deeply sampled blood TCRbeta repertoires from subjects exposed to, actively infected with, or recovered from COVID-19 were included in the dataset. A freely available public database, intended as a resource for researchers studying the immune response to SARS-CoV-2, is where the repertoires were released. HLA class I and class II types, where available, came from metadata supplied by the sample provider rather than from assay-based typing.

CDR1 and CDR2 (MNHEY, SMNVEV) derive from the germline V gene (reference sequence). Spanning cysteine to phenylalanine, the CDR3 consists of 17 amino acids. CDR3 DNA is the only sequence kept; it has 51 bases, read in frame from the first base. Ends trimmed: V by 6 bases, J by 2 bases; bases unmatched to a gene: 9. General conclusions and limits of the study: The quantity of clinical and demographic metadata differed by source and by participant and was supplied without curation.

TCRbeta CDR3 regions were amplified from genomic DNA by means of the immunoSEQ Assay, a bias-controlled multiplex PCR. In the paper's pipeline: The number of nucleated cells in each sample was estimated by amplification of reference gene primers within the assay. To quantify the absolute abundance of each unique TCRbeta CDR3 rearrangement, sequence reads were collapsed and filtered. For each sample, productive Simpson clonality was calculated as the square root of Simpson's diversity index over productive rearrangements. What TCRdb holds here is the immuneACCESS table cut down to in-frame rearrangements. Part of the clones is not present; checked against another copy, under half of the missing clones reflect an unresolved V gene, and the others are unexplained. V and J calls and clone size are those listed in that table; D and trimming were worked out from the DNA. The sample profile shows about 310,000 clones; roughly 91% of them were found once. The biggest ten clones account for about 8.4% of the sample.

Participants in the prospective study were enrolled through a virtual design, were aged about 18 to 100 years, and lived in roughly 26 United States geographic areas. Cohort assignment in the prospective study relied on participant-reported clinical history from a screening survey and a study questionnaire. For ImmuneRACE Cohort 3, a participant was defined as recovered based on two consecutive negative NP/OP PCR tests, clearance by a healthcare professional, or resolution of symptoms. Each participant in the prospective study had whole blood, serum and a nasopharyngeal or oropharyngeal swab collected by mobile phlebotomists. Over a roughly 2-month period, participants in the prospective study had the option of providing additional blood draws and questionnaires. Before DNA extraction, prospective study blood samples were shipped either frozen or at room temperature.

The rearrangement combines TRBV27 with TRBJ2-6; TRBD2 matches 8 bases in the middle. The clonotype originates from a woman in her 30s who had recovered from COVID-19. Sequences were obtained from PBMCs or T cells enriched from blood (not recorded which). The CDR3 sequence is CASRLAGRVTGANVLTF. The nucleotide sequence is TGTGCCAGCAGATTAGCGGGAAGGGTAACTGGGGCCAACGTCCTGACTTTC.